Below are 20 T cell receptor beta chains sequenced from a single sample in a study of blood T cell repertoires in COVID-19 (dated by TCRdb to 2018 to 2021). Library preparation used the immunoSEQ multiplex PCR assay. The immuneACCESS repertoire file appears here via TCRdb, limited to in-frame rearrangements. These files lack a portion of the clones; in checked studies, under half of the deficit traces to unresolved V genes, and the cause of the others is not known. This sample gives 150,000 to 200,000 clones in total; around four fifths of them show up just once. Of the sample, 2.9% falls within the top ten clones. Sequenced input: peripheral blood. Receptor source: a woman aged 55-70 years with acute or convalescent COVID-19.

The CDR3 is CSVTESGNTIYF. The CDR3 coding sequence is TGCAGCGTCACAGAATCTGGAAACACCATATATTTT. V gene TRBV29-1 combines with J gene TRBJ1-3; D is unclear. The CDR3 contains 12 residues. Germline loops: CDR1 SQVTM, CDR2 ANQGSEA. Trimming removed 6 bases from V and 1 base from J, with 7 bases in between.

This clone was counted between two and nine times. The V call is TRBV7-2, the J call TRBJ1-5; D is unclear. The CDR3 is 17 residues long. Germline V gives CDR1 SGHTA, CDR2 FQGNSA. V was cut by 5 bases and J by 2 bases, with 19 bases left in between. The CDR3 loop reads CASSPDGLGQGNQPQHF. The CDR3, as DNA: TGTGCCAGCAGCCCGGACGGACTCGGTCAGGGCAATCAGCCCCAGCATTTT.

This chain uses TRBV18 with TRBJ1-3, with TRBD1 as a possible D gene (6 bases). The germline V and J ends were trimmed by 4 bases and 0 bases, with 13 bases remaining between them. The germline V gene encodes CDR1 KGHSH and CDR2 LQKENI. This CDR3 has 16 residues. Here the CDR3 DNA reads TGTGCCAGCTCACTCGTCGACAGGAGCTCTGGAAACACCATATATTTT. It specifies CASSLVDRSSGNTIYF.

J is TRBJ2-7 and V is TRBV28; a possible D gene is TRBD2 (7 bases). V gave up 7 bases and J gave up 4 bases, with 14 bases separating them. The CDR3 has 13 amino acids. Per germline, CDR1 MDHEN and CDR2 SYDVKM. In DNA form, the CDR3 reads TGTGCCAGCACGGGGGGCGTTCTATACGAGCAGTACTTC. This encodes CASTGGVLYEQYF.

This clone has only a few counts. This chain links TRBV7-2 with TRBJ1-2; a weak D match, TRBD1 (6 bases). With 5 bases removed from V and 4 bases from J, the gap between germline ends came to 17 bases. CDR3 length: 15 amino acids. The germline gives CDR1 SGHTA, CDR2 FQGNSA. The CDR3 protein is CASSRTTGPGYGYTF. In DNA form, the CDR3 reads TGTGCCAGCAGCCGCACCACAGGGCCAGGCTATGGCTACACCTTC.

The V call is TRBV6-2 or TRBV6-3, the J call TRBJ1-2; D might be TRBD1 (6 bases). Germline lookup yields CDR1 MNHEY and CDR2 SVGEGT. The germline V and J ends were trimmed by 0 bases and 4 bases, with 12 bases remaining between them. The CDR3 is made up of 15 amino acids. The CDR3 bases are TGTGCCAGCAGTTACTCCGCCAGGGGTGGCTATGGCTACACCTTC. This gives the protein CASSYSARGGYGYTF.

This clone was recorded many times. The chain joins TRBV11-2 to TRBJ2-7; D might be TRBD2 (5 bases). The CDR3 totals 12 residues. The V end lost 5 bases, the J end lost 3 bases, and 8 bases lay between the germline ends. CDR1 SGHAT and CDR2 FQNNGV come from the germline V gene. The CDR3 DNA reads as TGTGCCAGCAGCGCACTAGACTACGAGCAGTACTTC. Translated: CASSALDYEQYF.

The rearrangement links TRBV2 to TRBJ1-5; 9 positions match TRBD1. Unmatched junction bases numbered 1, after V lost 3 bases and J lost 1 base. The CDR3 is 15 amino acids. Germline V CDR1 and CDR2: SNHLY, FYNNEI. The CDR3 reads CASSDGQGSNQPQHF. In DNA, the CDR3 is TGTGCCAGCAGTGACGGACAGGGGAGCAATCAGCCCCAGCATTTT.

The J gene is TRBJ2-1, the V gene TRBV9, with TRBD2 identical over 10 bases. The germline V gene has CDR1 SGDLS and CDR2 YYNGEE. This CDR3 is built from 17 residues. The V gene end was trimmed by 3 bases and the J gene end by 8 bases; junction bases not matched to a gene: 14. For the CDR3, the DNA is TGTGCCAGCAGCGCCAGGGAGGTGAGCGGGGGGGCATATGAGCAGTTCTTC. This sequence encodes CASSAREVSGGAYEQFF. The full variable domain, its missing parts supplied by reference TRBV9 and TRBJ2-1, is DSGVTQTPKHLITATGQRVTLRCSPRSGDLSVYWYQQSLDQGLQFLIQYYNGEERAKGNILERFSAQQFPDLHSELNLSSLELGDSALYFCASSAREVSGGAYEQFFGPGTRLTVL.

The V and J genes are TRBV19 and TRBJ1-2; 11 positions match TRBD1. Germline V gene lookup returns CDR1 LNHDA and CDR2 SQIVND (reference sequence). The CDR3 is 16 amino acids. The ends lost 5 bases at V and 8 bases at J; junction bases unmatched: 13. As DNA, the CDR3 is TGTGCCAGTAGTGCCCCCGGACAGGGGGCGCCGAGGGGCTACACCTTC. Protein: CASSAPGQGAPRGYTF. The whole variable domain, filled in from reference TRBV19 and TRBJ1-2, reads DGGITQSPKYLFRKEGQNVTLSCEQNLNHDAMYWYRQDPGQGLRLIYYSQIVNDFQKGDIAEGYSVSREKKESFPLTVTSAQKNPTAFYLCASSAPGQGAPRGYTFGSGTRLTVV.

The gene calls are TRBV28 and TRBJ1-6; 10 positions agree with TRBD1. Unmatched junction bases numbered 12, after V lost 4 bases and J lost 9 bases. This CDR3 has 17 residues. Germline CDR1 MDHEN, CDR2 SYDVKM. The chain's CDR3 is CASSSSGTGDLISPLHF. The CDR3, as DNA: TGTGCCAGCAGTTCGTCCGGGACAGGGGATTTGATTTCACCCCTCCACTTT. Supplemented by reference TRBV28 and TRBJ1-6, the full variable domain reads DVKVTQSSRYLVKRTGEKVFLECVQDMDHENMFWYRQDPGLGLRLIYFSYDVKMKEKGDIPEGYSVSREKKERFSLILESASTNQTSMYLCASSSSGTGDLISPLHFGNGTRLTVT.

The rearrangement links TRBV18 to TRBJ1-1, with 7 bases that match TRBD1. V lost 1 base and J lost 6; bases outside the gene matches: 5. Germline V CDR1 and CDR2: KGHSH, LQKENI. The CDR3 contains 14 residues. CDR3 sequence (DNA): TGTGCCAGCTCACCACAGAGGGGGCGAGCTGAAGCTTTCTTT. It codes for CASSPQRGRAEAFF.

V is TRBV6-5 and J is TRBJ2-5; 10 bases agree with TRBD2. Germline lookup yields CDR1 MNHEY and CDR2 SVGAGI. Losses at the gene ends were 6 bases for V and 5 bases for J; bases not matched to a gene: 9. This CDR3 is 15 amino acids long. The CDR3: CASRRGAGGLETQYF. CDR3 DNA: TGTGCCAGCAGAAGGGGAGCGGGGGGGCTCGAGACCCAGTACTTC.

The chain carries TRBV10-1 and TRBJ1-1; no clear D. Germline loops: CDR1 WNHNN, CDR2 SYGVQD (reference sequence). The CDR3 sequence is 13 residues long. Trimming removed 6 bases at V and 1 base at J, with 9 bases between. CDR3 amino acids: CASRVSGNTEAFF. As DNA, the CDR3 is TGCGCCAGCAGGGTATCGGGGAACACTGAAGCTTTCTTT.

V gene TRBV11-2 combines with J gene TRBJ1-2; 7 bases match TRBD1. Trimming took 0 bases from V and 4 from J; bases not matched to a gene: 5. Germline loops: CDR1 SGHAT, CDR2 FQNNGV. The CDR3 runs 15 residues. In DNA, the CDR3 is TGTGCCAGCAGCTTAGAGGACAGGCCTTCCTATGGCTACACCTTC. Translated: CASSLEDRPSYGYTF.

V usage is TRBV25-1 and J usage is TRBJ2-7; D is undetermined. Trimming took 4 bases from V and 2 from J, leaving 9 bases between them. CDR1 is MGHDK, CDR2 SYGVNS, per germline. The CDR3 runs to 13 residues. The CDR3 reads CASSGAAPYEQYF. The CDR3 nucleotides are TGTGCCAGCAGTGGGGCAGCCCCCTACGAGCAGTACTTC.

This CDR3 reads CASSYPRGYEQYF. In DNA, the CDR3 is TGTGCCAGCAGCTATCCCCGCGGCTACGAGCAGTACTTC. The chain links TRBV28 to TRBJ2-7; D gene unclear. V lost 6 bases and J lost 3, with 12 bases in between. The germline gives CDR1 MDHEN, CDR2 SYDVKM. The CDR3 runs to 13 residues.

The V gene is TRBV5-1, the J gene TRBJ2-1; 12 positions agree with TRBD2. After removal of 4 bases from V and 8 bases from J, the junction contained 13 bases not matched to a gene. The CDR3 length is 17 residues. Germline V gives CDR1 SGHRS, CDR2 YFSETQ. The DNA of the CDR3 is TGCGCCAGCAGCACCTCGGCTAGCGGGGGGGCCATCGATGAGCAGTTCTTC. It yields the protein CASSTSASGGAIDEQFF.

This clone was observed once. The gene calls are TRBV19 and TRBJ1-2, with D unresolved. This CDR3 is 14 amino acids long. Deletions cut 0 bases from V and 2 bases from J, with 7 bases between. Germline V gene lookup returns CDR1 LNHDA and CDR2 SQIVND (reference sequence). The CDR3 loop is CASSIETGNYGYTF. The CDR3 region has the DNA TGTGCCAGTAGTATAGAAACGGGGAACTATGGCTACACCTTC.

The V call is TRBV5-6, the J call TRBJ2-3; 7 bases are a match to TRBD1. The V gene end was trimmed by 0 bases and the J gene end by 0 bases; junction bases not matched to a gene: 13. The CDR3 is 19 amino acids. Germline V gene data show CDR1 as SGHDT and CDR2 as YYEEEE. The CDR3 DNA sequence: TGTGCCAGCAGCTTGGTAGCCCCGACAGGGTCCTCGAGCACAGATACGCAGTATTTT. Amino acids: CASSLVAPTGSSSTDTQYF.